A selection of T cell receptor beta chains follows, all from one sample in a study of neoadjuvant nivolumab and ipilimumab in lung cancer. Data came from immunoSEQ multiplex PCR; TCRdb stores just in-frame clones and leaves some out. The repertoire consists of about 18,000 clones, with approximately 79% occurring once and the leading ten covering around 9.2%. This material consisted of tumor tissue, taken after neoadjuvant nivolumab, alone or with ipilimumab, at or shortly before surgery. These receptors were obtained from an adult with non-small cell lung cancer. Each CDR3 is given with its conserved first and last residue. D genes are given only for firm matches. Expanded clones are given a class, and other clones once, few, many or no size at all.

clone_size,d_call,v_call,j_call,cdr3_nt,cdr3_aa
.,.,TRBV30,TRBJ2-1,TGTGCCTGGAGTAAGAGTGGCAGGGGAGGGCAGTTCTTC,CAWSKSGRGGQFF
.,.,TRBV9,TRBJ2-5,TGTGCCAGCAGCGTCCGGCCTGGGGAGACCCAGTACTTC,CASSVRPGETQYF
few,.,TRBV28,TRBJ1-5,TGTGCCAGCAGTTTTACGCGTTATCAGCCCCAGCATTTT,CASSFTRYQPQHF
.,.,TRBV12-5,TRBJ1-5,TGTGCTAGGGGAGCCCGGAGGGGAAACAATCAGCCCCAGCATTTT,CARGARRGNNQPQHF
few,.,TRBV7-9,TRBJ1-1,TGTGCCAGCAGCTCGCAGGGGTTCACTGAAGCTTTCTTT,CASSSQGFTEAFF
.,TRBD2,TRBV5-1,TRBJ2-1,TGCGCCAGCAGCTCCACTAGCGCCAATGAGCAGTTCTTC,CASSSTSANEQFF
.,.,TRBV7-2,TRBJ1-2,TGTGCCAGCAGCCCAGGACAGATGGTGGGCTACACCTTC,CASSPGQMVGYTF
.,TRBD1,TRBV18,TRBJ2-1,TGTGCCAGCTCACCCTTACAGGGGCGTGACAATGAGCAGTTCTTC,CASSPLQGRDNEQFF
.,.,TRBV30,TRBJ2-2,TGTGCCTGGAGGTCGGGCAGGGCCCTCAACACCGGGGAGCTGTTTTTT,CAWRSGRALNTGELFF
.,TRBD1,TRBV5-1,TRBJ1-1,TGCGCCAGCAGCTTGGAGGCAGGGGGCATAAACACTGAAGCTTTCTTT,CASSLEAGGINTEAFF
.,.,TRBV15,TRBJ1-1,TGTGCCACCAGCAGAGTAACTGGGGGCGCAGACACTGAAGCTTTCTTT,CATSRVTGGADTEAFF
.,TRBD1,TRBV18,TRBJ1-4,TGTGCCAGCTCACAAACAGGGGAGGCTAATGAAAAACTGTTTTTT,CASSQTGEANEKLFF
few,TRBD2,TRBV7-3,TRBJ2-1,TGTGCCAGCAGCCCGAAGCGGACTAGCATCAATGAGCAGTTCTTC,CASSPKRTSINEQFF
.,TRBD1,TRBV7-2,TRBJ1-2,TGTGCCAGCAGCTTAGACTTATCCCTACGACAGGGTCGAGGCTACACCTTC,CASSLDLSLRQGRGYTF
.,TRBD1,TRBV29-1,TRBJ1-3,TGCAGCGTTGAAGTGGGACCGGGACAGGGGGATGGAAACACCATATATTTT,CSVEVGPGQGDGNTIYF
.,TRBD1,TRBV4-1,TRBJ1-1,TGCGCCAGCAGCCAAGGTTGGACAGGGGGACCTAGGGGCACTGAAGCTTTCTTT,CASSQGWTGGPRGTEAFF
.,TRBD2,TRBV11-2,TRBJ2-5,TGTGCCAGCAGCTCTGGGACTAGCGGAGAACAAGAGACCCAGTACTTC,CASSSGTSGEQETQYF
medium-sized,.,TRBV5-1,TRBJ1-2,TGCGCCAGCAGCTTGGCCGGGTCTTCCTATGGCTACACCTTC,CASSLAGSSYGYTF
.,.,TRBV7-6,TRBJ2-3,TGTGCCAGCAGCCCTCGGGACTCCTGGGATACGCAGTATTTT,CASSPRDSWDTQYF
.,.,TRBV12-5,TRBJ1-2,TGTGCTAGTGGTTATGGGACTTATGGCTACACCTTC,CASGYGTYGYTF
.,TRBD1,TRBV7-8,TRBJ2-3,TGTGCCAGCAGCTTAGCTTGGGACAGGGTCACAGATACGCAGTATTTT,CASSLAWDRVTDTQYF
.,.,TRBV5-1,TRBJ1-2,TGCGCCAGCAGCTTGGTGGGGGATGGCTACACCTTC,CASSLVGDGYTF
few,.,TRBV19,TRBJ2-1,TGTGCCAGTAGTATAGGGCCGCTAGAACTCAATGAGCAGTTCTTC,CASSIGPLELNEQFF
once,.,TRBV6-6,TRBJ1-4,TGTGCCAGCAAAGCAGGCAGTGAAAAACTGTTTTTT,CASKAGSEKLFF
few,TRBD2,TRBV4-3,TRBJ2-1,TGCGCCAGCAGCCTCTGGGGGGGCAATGAGCAGTTCTTC,CASSLWGGNEQFF
.,.,TRBV6-6,TRBJ2-3,TGTGCCAGCAGTTATGGCGTCAGCACAGATACGCAGTATTTT,CASSYGVSTDTQYF
few,TRBD2,TRBV4-1,TRBJ2-5,TGCGCCAGCAGCCTGGGACTAGGAGAGACCCAGTACTTC,CASSLGLGETQYF
few,TRBD2,TRBV18,TRBJ2-5,TGTGCCAGCTCCCCCGGAATAGCGGGGGGGCGAGGACGGGAGACCCAGTACTTC,CASSPGIAGGRGRETQYF
.,.,TRBV2,TRBJ1-5,TGTGCCAGCATAACTCACCCGGTCCCAAATCAGCCCCAGCATTTT,CASITHPVPNQPQHF
.,.,TRBV7-6,TRBJ1-1,TGTGCCAGCAGCTTCGGGGGGCGGGTCACTGAAGCTTTCTTT,CASSFGGRVTEAFF
once,.,TRBV19,TRBJ1-1,TGTGCCAGTAGTCCCCGCCGAGGGGGTCGTGACACTGAAGCTTTCTTT,CASSPRRGGRDTEAFF
.,.,TRBV5-1,TRBJ1-2,TGCGCCAGCAGCCTAGGAGACTATGGCTACACCTTC,CASSLGDYGYTF
.,TRBD2,TRBV29-1,TRBJ2-5,TGCAGCGTTTCTCTAGCCGGGGGGGCCGGGGAGACCCAGTACTTC,CSVSLAGGAGETQYF
.,TRBD1,TRBV7-9,TRBJ1-4,TGTGCCAGCAGCTCAACCTCAGGGGGAACTAATGAAAAACTGTTTTTT,CASSSTSGGTNEKLFF
.,.,TRBV2,TRBJ1-2,TGTGCCAGCAGTGAAAACAGGGCCTATGGCTACACCTTC,CASSENRAYGYTF
.,.,TRBV19,TRBJ1-5,TGTGCCAGCCGGACGGGAAGCAATCAGCCCCAGCATTTT,CASRTGSNQPQHF
.,.,TRBV11-3,TRBJ2-5,TGTGCCAGCAGCTTAGCCGGGACTTCCCAAGAGACCCAGTACTTC,CASSLAGTSQETQYF
few,.,TRBV7-2,TRBJ2-7,TGTGCCAGCAGCTTAGAAGGTTGGGGGACCCAAAGGACCTACGAGCAGTACTTC,CASSLEGWGTQRTYEQYF
few,TRBD1,TRBV5-1,TRBJ1-2,TGCGCCAGCAGCCCCGGGACAGGGATTGGTAACTATGGCTACACCTTC,CASSPGTGIGNYGYTF
.,.,TRBV18,TRBJ1-5,TGTGCCAGCTCGCGGGGCATAAATCAGCCCCAGCATTTT,CASSRGINQPQHF
.,.,TRBV5-4,TRBJ1-6,TGTGCCAGCAGCTTTGTAGGGCCTAATTCACCCCTCCACTTT,CASSFVGPNSPLHF
.,.,TRBV7-9,TRBJ1-1,TGTGCCAGCAGCTTAGGGTTTCTCCTCTGGGAGAACACTGAAGCTTTCTTT,CASSLGFLLWENTEAFF
.,.,TRBV18,TRBJ2-2,TGTGCCAGCTCACCAGGGGTGGCCGGGGAGCTGTTTTTT,CASSPGVAGELFF
.,.,TRBV5-6,TRBJ1-6,TGTGCCAGCAGCTTACGTAATTCACCCCTCCACTTT,CASSLRNSPLHF
.,TRBD2,TRBV15,TRBJ2-3,TGTGCCACCAGCGACGGACTAGCTAGCACAGATACGCAGTATTTT,CATSDGLASTDTQYF
.,TRBD1,TRBV5-4,TRBJ1-2,TGTGCCAGCAGCTCGGACAGGTTTAACTATGGCTACACCTTC,CASSSDRFNYGYTF
.,.,TRBV7-9,TRBJ2-2,TGTGCCAGCAGCTTAAAACGGGGCTGGAGGGACACCGGGGAGCTGTTTTTT,CASSLKRGWRDTGELFF
.,TRBD1,TRBV18,TRBJ1-5,TGTGCCAGCTCCGGGACAGGGGAACAGCCCCAGCATTTT,CASSGTGEQPQHF
.,TRBD1,TRBV29-1,TRBJ1-5,TGCAGCGCCGGGGACAGCCTAAATCAGCCCCAGCATTTT,CSAGDSLNQPQHF
.,.,TRBV7-2,TRBJ1-2,TGTGCCAGCAGCTCCTTCGGGGTTTCGAACTATGGCTACACCTTC,CASSSFGVSNYGYTF
medium-sized,.,TRBV10-2,TRBJ1-1,TGCGCCAGCAGTGAGAACAGGCAGACGAACACTGAAGCTTTCTTT,CASSENRQTNTEAFF
once,.,TRBV7-2,TRBJ1-1,TGTGCCAGCAGCCGCGTTCTATCTAACACTGAAGCTTTCTTT,CASSRVLSNTEAFF
.,.,TRBV7-2,TRBJ2-7,TGTGCCAGCAGCTTATGGCAGTCCTACGAGCAGTACTTC,CASSLWQSYEQYF
once,.,TRBV6-1,TRBJ1-1,TGTGCCAGCAGTGTTACTGAAGCTTTCTTT,CASSVTEAFF
.,TRBD2,TRBV5-5,TRBJ2-7,TGTGCCAGCGGAGGGTATCAGCGGGGCTCCTACGAGCAGTACTTC,CASGGYQRGSYEQYF
.,.,TRBV27,TRBJ2-6,TGTGCCAGCAGTGTCCTTACCCGGGGCCTAAGCTCTGGGGCCAACGTCCTGACTTTC,CASSVLTRGLSSGANVLTF
.,TRBD1,TRBV6-5,TRBJ2-5,TGTGCCAGCAGAGCCGGGACAGTTGAGACCCAGTACTTC,CASRAGTVETQYF
.,.,TRBV30,TRBJ1-2,TGTGCCTGGAGGCCGGGGGGGGGTTACACCTTC,CAWRPGGGYTF
.,.,TRBV2,TRBJ2-7,TGTGCCAGAGCACCCCACGAGCAGTACTTC,CARAPHEQYF